The sequence of this T cell receptor beta chain was determined in a study of neoadjuvant nivolumab and ipilimumab in lung cancer. Assay used: immunoSEQ multiplex PCR; TCRdb lists only in-frame clones, some missing. There are more than 20,000 clones in the sample; approximately 78% occur only once, and about 9.4% lies in the top ten. J was trimmed by 6 bases and V by 2 bases; bases with no gene match: 3. Germline V gene sequence: CDR1 KGHSH, CDR2 LQKENI. The CDR3 sequence is 14 residues long. The genes are TRBV18 and TRBJ1-5, with 8 bases matching TRBD1. The TCR sequence derives from an adult with non-small cell lung cancer. The sequencing used tumor tissue, collected after neoadjuvant nivolumab, alone or with ipilimumab, at or shortly before surgery. CDR3 nucleotide sequence: TGTGCCAGCTCACCAACAGGGGGAGGTCAGCCCCAGCATTTT. Its protein is CASSPTGGGQPQHF.